The 29 T cell receptor beta chains below all came from one sample that was sequenced in a study of Ad26.COV2.S vaccination and SARS-CoV-2 variants. Measured with immunoSEQ multiplex PCR; TCRdb has only the in-frame clones, and not every one. The table has around 240,000 clones, 88% seen once. Regarding treatment: some 19 received Ad26.COV2.S at low or high dose, single or two shots; 5 received placebo; per-sample allocation not given. Samples analyzed were those drawn on day 63 after the first vaccine or placebo injection. The sample in question was peripheral blood, obtained in a trial of Ad26.COV2.S vaccine versus placebo. These receptors all stem from a person aged 18-60 years who received the Ad26.COV2.S COVID-19 vaccine or a placebo.

This chain joins TRBV6-5 and TRBJ2-5; TRBD1 aligns across 7 bases. This CDR3 is 13 amino acids long. V lost 7 bases to trimming and J lost 5 bases; unmatched junction nucleotides: 7. Germline V gene lookup returns CDR1 MNHEY and CDR2 SVGAGI. DNA for the CDR3: TGTGCCAGCATCCCAGGGGGATGGGAGACCCAGTACTTC. Its translation: CASIPGGWETQYF.

The chain has TRBV5-1 and TRBJ2-5, with D perhaps TRBD2 (6 bases). Germline CDR1 is SGHRS and CDR2 is YFSETQ. The V gene lost 7 bases and the J gene lost 1 base, with 11 bases spanning the gap. The CDR3 loop spans 13 amino acids. The DNA of the CDR3 is TGCGCCAGCTCTACGGGGGTCCAAGAGACCCAGTACTTC. Residues: CASSTGVQETQYF.

This rearrangement joins TRBV19 to TRBJ2-1; D gene ambiguous. Trimming removed 4 bases from V and 1 base from J, with 8 bases in between. Per the germline V gene, CDR1 is LNHDA and CDR2 is SQIVND (reference sequence). The CDR3 has 14 amino acids. CDR3 protein: CASSTGISYNEQFF. The CDR3, as DNA: TGTGCCAGTAGTACTGGGATTTCCTACAATGAGCAGTTCTTC.

The CDR3: CASSYSGANVLTF. CDR3 nucleotide sequence: TGTGCCAGCAGTTACTCTGGGGCCAACGTCCTGACTTTC. The chain combines TRBV12-3 or TRBV12-4 with TRBJ2-6; no clear D gene. The V end was cut by 4 bases, the J end by 0 bases, with 1 base between. CDR3 size: 13 residues.

V gene TRBV19 combines with J gene TRBJ2-1; 7 nucleotides line up with TRBD1. V lost 3 bases to trimming and J lost 2 bases; unmatched junction nucleotides: 4. Germline CDR1 LNHDA, CDR2 SQIVND (reference sequence). This CDR3 is built from 15 residues. The CDR3 nucleotides read TGTGCCAGTAGTATGGGGGACAGACCCTACAATGAGCAGTTCTTC. Its translation: CASSMGDRPYNEQFF.

The V and J genes are TRBV6-4 and TRBJ2-7; 7 bases agree with TRBD1. The CDR3 runs to 15 residues. Trimming cost V 5 bases and J 2 bases; bases outside gene matches: 9. From germline, CDR1 is MRHNA and CDR2 SNTAGT. The CDR3 region has the DNA TGTGCCAGCAGTCCGAAGAGGGGGCAGACCTACGAGCAGTACTTC. Its protein is CASSPKRGQTYEQYF.

The rearrangement uses TRBV5-6 and TRBJ1-2; 9 bases match TRBD1. Germline V gene sequence: CDR1 SGHDT, CDR2 YYEEEE. CDR3 length: 14 amino acids. With 0 bases clipped from V and 7 bases from J, the junction kept 4 bases outside the gene matches. DNA for the CDR3: TGTGCCAGCAGCTTGGGGACAGGGGTTTTTGGCTACACCTTC. This gives the protein CASSLGTGVFGYTF.

The rearrangement links TRBV6-5 to TRBJ1-2; a weak D match, TRBD1 (6 bases). The length of the CDR3 is 12 residues. V gave up 5 bases and J gave up 11 bases, with 15 bases separating them. From germline, CDR1 is MNHEY and CDR2 SVGAGI. The CDR3 nucleotides read TGTGCCAGCAGTCGCGACAGGTGGGGTTACACCTTC. Its translation: CASSRDRWGYTF.

This sequence joins TRBV4-2 and TRBJ2-1; D might be TRBD1 (5 bases). The CDR3 loop spans 14 amino acids. Trimming removed 8 bases from V and 3 bases from J, with 14 bases in between. Germline CDR1 reads LGHNA; CDR2 reads YNFKEQ. The chain's CDR3 is CASATGAGYNEQFF. The DNA for the CDR3 is TGTGCCAGCGCTACTGGGGCTGGCTACAATGAGCAGTTCTTC.

The CDR3 reads CASSLVGSPLAGEYNEQFF. The CDR3 nucleotides are TGTGCCAGCAGCTTAGTGGGTAGCCCTCTAGCGGGGGAATACAATGAGCAGTTCTTC. The chain joins TRBV11-2 to TRBJ2-1; 10 bases map to TRBD2. Losses at the gene ends were 1 base for V and 4 bases for J; bases not matched to a gene: 13. The CDR3 runs 19 residues. Germline V CDR1 and CDR2: SGHAT, FQNNGV.

J is TRBJ1-2 and V is TRBV14, with 9 bases matching TRBD1. The trim removed 4 bases at V and 3 bases at J, leaving 3 bases unmatched. This CDR3 has 14 residues. Germline V gene lookup returns CDR1 SGHDN and CDR2 FVKESK. CDR3 DNA sequence: TGTGCCAGCAGCCGGGGACAGGGACACTATGGCTACACCTTC. This sequence encodes CASSRGQGHYGYTF.

CDR3 nucleotides: TGTGCCAGCAGCCAAGGACAGGGGTCGTACTACGAGCAGTACTTC. Protein: CASSQGQGSYYEQYF. The gene calls are TRBV11-2 and TRBJ2-7; 9 positions match TRBD1. Germline V gives CDR1 SGHAT, CDR2 FQNNGV. Trimming took 5 bases from V and 3 from J; bases not matched to a gene: 8. CDR3 length: 15 amino acids.

The chain joins TRBV7-9 to TRBJ2-3; the D is unclear. This CDR3 spans 14 amino acids. Germline CDR1 is SEHNR and CDR2 is FQNEAQ (reference sequence). The V gene lost 2 bases and the J gene lost 4 bases, with 10 bases spanning the gap. The CDR3, as DNA: TGTGCCAGCAGCTTACAGTTAGGCCCAGATACGCAGTATTTT. It yields the protein CASSLQLGPDTQYF.

CDR3 in DNA: TGTGCCAGCAGTGAAGGTGGTCGGTCGTACAATGAGCAGTTCTTC. Its translation is CASSEGGRSYNEQFF. The V gene is TRBV2, the J gene TRBJ2-1, with D uncertain. The CDR3 length is 15 residues. Trimming stripped 1 base from V and 4 bases from J, with 11 bases between. The germline V gene encodes CDR1 SNHLY and CDR2 FYNNEI.

The rearrangement uses TRBV18 and TRBJ2-5; 8 bases line up with TRBD2. This CDR3 region has 13 residues. CDR1 and CDR2 (germline): KGHSH, LQKENI. Unmatched junction bases numbered 2, after V lost 6 bases and J lost 2 bases. CDR3 DNA: TGTGCCAGCTCTGGGACTAGACAAGAGACCCAGTACTTC. Translated, it gives CASSGTRQETQYF.

The chain is built from TRBV4-3 and TRBJ2-7; D gene ambiguous. Trimming cost V 0 bases and J 3 bases, with 12 bases left between them. Germline V gene lookup returns CDR1 LGHNA and CDR2 YSLEER. The CDR3 contains 15 residues. The CDR3 here is CASSQDRGSFYEQYF. The CDR3 DNA sequence: TGCGCCAGCAGCCAAGATCGCGGCTCCTTCTACGAGCAGTACTTC.

The chain combines TRBV7-9 with TRBJ2-7; 11 nucleotides align to TRBD2. The CDR3 has 17 residues. Looked up from germline, CDR1 is SEHNR and CDR2 is FQNEAQ (reference sequence). The V segment lost 2 bases and the J segment 0 bases; nucleotides outside the gene matches: 6. The CDR3 sequence: CASSLSHTSGSSYEQYF. The CDR3 DNA follows: TGTGCCAGCAGCTTATCCCACACTAGCGGGAGCTCCTACGAGCAGTACTTC.

V usage is TRBV6-5 and J usage is TRBJ2-7; weak D call: TRBD1 (6 bases). There are 14 residues in the CDR3. V lost 0 bases and J 0 bases, leaving 6 bases between the germline ends. Germline-derived CDR1 and CDR2 are MNHEY and SVGAGI. The CDR3: CASSYSGASYEQYF. CDR3 nucleotide sequence: TGTGCCAGCAGTTACTCGGGGGCCTCCTACGAGCAGTACTTC.

The gene calls are TRBV7-2 and TRBJ2-5, with no clear D. The germline gives CDR1 SGHTA, CDR2 FQGNSA. This CDR3 region has 15 residues. V lost 5 bases to trimming and J lost 1 base, with 14 bases between them. The CDR3 nucleotides read TGTGCCAGCAGCCTGGGCGGCATTACCCAAGAGACCCAGTACTTC. It is translated as CASSLGGITQETQYF.

The V gene is TRBV5-1, the J gene TRBJ2-5; 9 nucleotides agree with TRBD1. This CDR3 comprises 15 residues. Germline CDR1 SGHRS, CDR2 YFSETQ. The V segment lost 2 bases and the J segment 5 bases; nucleotides outside the gene matches: 7. The CDR3 here is CASSFTLGQGETQYF. The CDR3 nucleotides are TGCGCCAGCAGCTTCACCCTAGGACAGGGGGAGACCCAGTACTTC.

The rearrangement links TRBV7-6 to TRBJ1-3; D uncertain. V lost 6 bases to trimming and J lost 8 bases, with 17 bases between them. The CDR3 runs to 14 residues. CDR1 SGHVS and CDR2 FNYEAQ come from the germline V gene. The CDR3 region has the DNA TGTGCCAGCAGACGATCTGACTCTGGGGACACCATATATTTT. This encodes CASRRSDSGDTIYF.

The chain has TRBV6-2 or TRBV6-3 and TRBJ2-7; D perhaps matches TRBD2 (7 bases). V gave up 5 bases and J gave up 6 bases, with 20 bases separating them. The CDR3 length is 15 residues. The V gene's germline CDR1 is MNHEY and CDR2 SVGEGT. CDR3 in DNA: TGTGCCAGCAGTCTCGAGGGGGGGCGAAGTTCCGAGCAGTACTTC. Translated: CASSLEGGRSSEQYF.

The gene calls are TRBV28 and TRBJ2-7; 9 bases agree with TRBD1. This CDR3 has 15 amino acids. Trimming removed 5 bases from V and 3 bases from J; junction bases left unmatched: 8. Germline V gives CDR1 MDHEN, CDR2 SYDVKM. The CDR3 DNA reads as TGTGCCAGCAGTCATCCGGGACAGGGTAGCTACGAGCAGTACTTC. It translates to CASSHPGQGSYEQYF.

V gene TRBV28 combines with J gene TRBJ1-4, with D uncertain. Germline lookup yields CDR1 MDHEN and CDR2 SYDVKM. The CDR3 totals 14 residues. The V gene lost 5 bases and the J gene lost 6 bases, with 13 bases spanning the gap. The CDR3 loop reads CASSPLDGYEKLFF. The DNA of the CDR3 is TGTGCCAGCAGTCCTCTCGACGGTTATGAAAAACTGTTTTTT.

The V call is TRBV11-2, the J call TRBJ1-1; D call uncertain. CDR1 is SGHAT, CDR2 FQNNGV, per germline. The CDR3 is made up of 12 amino acids. The ends were cut back, 7 bases at V and 4 bases at J, with 10 bases in the middle. As DNA, the CDR3 is TGTGCCAGCAACAAACGGAGCACTGAAGCTTTCTTT. It encodes CASNKRSTEAFF. The variable domain in full, with the rest retrieved from reference TRBV11-2 and TRBJ1-1, is EAGVAQSPRYKIIEKRQSVAFWCNPISGHATLYWYQQILGQGPKLLIQFQNNGVVDDSQLPKDRFSAERLKGVDSTLKIQPAKLEDSAVYLCASNKRSTEAFFGQGTRLTVV.

V and J are TRBV7-8 and TRBJ2-7; 8 positions agree with TRBD2. The CDR3 is 14 amino acids. The germline V gene has CDR1 SGHVS and CDR2 FQNEAQ. V lost 4 bases, J lost 0 bases, and 2 bases stayed unmatched. CDR3 in amino acids: CASSSTSGSYEQYF. The CDR3 DNA follows: TGTGCCAGCAGCTCCACTAGCGGCTCCTACGAGCAGTACTTC.

A single count supports this clone. The rearrangement uses TRBV6-5 and TRBJ1-5; D may be TRBD1 (6 bases). Trimming removed 5 bases from V and 2 bases from J, with 13 bases in between. The CDR3 spans 15 residues. The germline V gene has CDR1 MNHEY and CDR2 SVGAGI. The CDR3 reads CASSTPAGGNQPQHF. The CDR3 DNA follows: TGTGCCAGCAGTACCCCGGCAGGGGGCAATCAGCCCCAGCATTTT.

This clone was seen a single time. V gene TRBV12-3 or TRBV12-4 combines with J gene TRBJ1-2; 7 bases line up with TRBD1. With 6 bases clipped from V and 7 bases from J, the junction kept 8 bases outside the gene matches. CDR3 length: 13 residues. The CDR3 bases are TGTGCCAGCAGCCCTCGACAGGGTGGTGGCTACACCTTC. The encoded protein is CASSPRQGGGYTF.

The chain carries TRBV5-3 and TRBJ2-4, with D hard to call. TRBV5-3 is an open reading frame, and its role is uncertain. V shed 5 bases and J shed 7 bases, with 19 bases lying between them. CDR3 length: 15 amino acids. The CDR3 nucleotides are TGTGCCAGAAGTTCCTCTAGGCTTCCCATTAACATTCAGTACTTC. It translates to CARSSSRLPINIQYF.